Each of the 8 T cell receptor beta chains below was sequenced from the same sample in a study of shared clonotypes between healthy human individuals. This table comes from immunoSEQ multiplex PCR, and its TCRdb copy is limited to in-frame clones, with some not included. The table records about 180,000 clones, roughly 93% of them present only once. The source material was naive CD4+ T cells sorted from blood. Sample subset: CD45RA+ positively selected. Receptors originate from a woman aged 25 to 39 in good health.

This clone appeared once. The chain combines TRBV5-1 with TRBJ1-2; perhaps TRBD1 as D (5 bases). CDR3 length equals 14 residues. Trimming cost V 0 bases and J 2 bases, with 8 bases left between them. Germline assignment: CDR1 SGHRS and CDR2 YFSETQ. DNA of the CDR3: TGCGCCAGCAGCTTGGGACAGAACAACTATGGCTACACCTTC. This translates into CASSLGQNNYGYTF.

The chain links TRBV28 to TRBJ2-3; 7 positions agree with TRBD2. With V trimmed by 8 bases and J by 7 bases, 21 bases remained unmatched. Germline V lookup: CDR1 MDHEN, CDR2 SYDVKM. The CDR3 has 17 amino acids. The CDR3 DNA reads TGTGCCAGCGGGGCTAGGGAGGGCCTTTTATCACGACATACGCAGTATTTT. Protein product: CASGAREGLLSRHTQYF.

The CDR3 loop reads CASSLEGVVYEQYF. The CDR3, as DNA: TGTGCCAGCAGTTTGGAGGGAGTCGTCTACGAGCAGTACTTC. The chain carries TRBV28 and TRBJ2-7, with D possibly matching TRBD2 (6 bases). Germline CDR1 is MDHEN and CDR2 is SYDVKM. The CDR3 extends over 14 amino acids. V gave up 3 bases and J gave up 3 bases, with 12 bases separating them.

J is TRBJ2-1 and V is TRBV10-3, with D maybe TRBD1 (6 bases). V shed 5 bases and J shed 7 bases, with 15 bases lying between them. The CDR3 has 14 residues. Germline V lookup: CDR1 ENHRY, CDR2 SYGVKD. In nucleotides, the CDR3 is TGTGCCATCAGTCAGATCATACAGGGAAATGAGCAGTTCTTC. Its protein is CAISQIIQGNEQFF.

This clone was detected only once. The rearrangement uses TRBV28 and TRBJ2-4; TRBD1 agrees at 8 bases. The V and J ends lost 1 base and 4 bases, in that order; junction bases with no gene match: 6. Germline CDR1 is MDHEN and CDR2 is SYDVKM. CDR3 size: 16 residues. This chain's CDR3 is CASSLLAGGLKNIQYF. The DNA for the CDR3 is TGTGCCAGCAGTTTATTGGCAGGGGGCTTGAAAAACATTCAGTACTTC.

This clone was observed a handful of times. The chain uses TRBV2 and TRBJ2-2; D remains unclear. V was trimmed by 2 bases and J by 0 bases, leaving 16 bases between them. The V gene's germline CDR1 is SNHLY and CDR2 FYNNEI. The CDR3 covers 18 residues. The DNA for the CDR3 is TGTGCCAGCAGTGAAAACCTATCCTGGGCGACGAACACCGGGGAGCTGTTTTTT. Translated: CASSENLSWATNTGELFF.

The CDR3 coding sequence is TGTGCCAGCAGCGCGGGACAGAGCAATGAGCAGTTCTTC. The encoded protein is CASSAGQSNEQFF. The chain employs TRBV7-7 and TRBJ2-1; D may be TRBD1 (7 bases). This CDR3 has 13 amino acids. V was cut by 5 bases and J by 6 bases, with 11 bases left in between. The germline CDR1 and CDR2 sequences are SSHAT and FNYEAQ (reference sequence).

For the CDR3, the DNA is TGTGCCACCAGCAGAGCCCCAGGCTCCTACGAGCAGTACTTC. Encoded protein: CATSRAPGSYEQYF. The chain joins TRBV15 to TRBJ2-7; no definite D call. Trimming stripped 1 base from V and 0 bases from J, with 7 bases between. CDR1 is LNHNV, CDR2 YYDKDF, per germline (reference sequence). The CDR3 runs to 14 residues. Based on the CDR3 plus reference TRBV15 and TRBJ2-7, the full variable domain is DAMVIQNPRYQVTQFGKPVTLSCSQTLNHNVMYWYQQKSSQAPKLLFHYYDKDFNNEADTPDNFQSRRPNTSFCFLDIRSPGLGDTAMYLCATSRAPGSYEQYFGPGTRLTVT.